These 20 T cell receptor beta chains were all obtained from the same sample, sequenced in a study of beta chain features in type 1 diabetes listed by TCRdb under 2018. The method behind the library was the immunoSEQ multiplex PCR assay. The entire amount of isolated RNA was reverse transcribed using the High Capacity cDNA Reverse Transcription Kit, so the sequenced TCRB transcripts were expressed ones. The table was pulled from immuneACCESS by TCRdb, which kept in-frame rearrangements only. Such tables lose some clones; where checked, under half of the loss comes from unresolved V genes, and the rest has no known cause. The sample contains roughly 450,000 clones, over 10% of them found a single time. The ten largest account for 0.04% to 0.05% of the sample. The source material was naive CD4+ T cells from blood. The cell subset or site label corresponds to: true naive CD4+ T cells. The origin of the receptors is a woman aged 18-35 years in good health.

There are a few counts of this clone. This chain's CDR3 is CASSRNPYRDGNQPQHF. The DNA for the CDR3 is TGCGCCAGCAGCCGAAACCCCTACCGGGACGGAAATCAGCCCCAGCATTTT. The rearrangement joins TRBV4-3 to TRBJ1-5; tentatively, D is TRBD1 (5 bases). Germline loops: CDR1 LGHNA, CDR2 YSLEER. The CDR3 has 17 amino acids. V was clipped by 4 bases and J by 4 bases, with 20 bases between them.

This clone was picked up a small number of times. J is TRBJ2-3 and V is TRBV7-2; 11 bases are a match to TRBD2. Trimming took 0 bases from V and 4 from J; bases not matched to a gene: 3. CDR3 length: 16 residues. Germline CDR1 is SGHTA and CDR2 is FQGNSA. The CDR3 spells CASSLAGTSGADTQYF. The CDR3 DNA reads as TGTGCCAGCAGCTTAGCCGGGACTAGCGGCGCAGATACGCAGTATTTT.

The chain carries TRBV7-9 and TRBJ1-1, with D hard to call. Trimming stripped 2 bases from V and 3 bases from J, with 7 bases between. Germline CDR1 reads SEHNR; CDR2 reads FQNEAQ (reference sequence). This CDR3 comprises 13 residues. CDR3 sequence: CASSLQADTEAFF. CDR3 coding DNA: TGTGCCAGCAGCTTACAGGCTGACACTGAAGCTTTCTTT.

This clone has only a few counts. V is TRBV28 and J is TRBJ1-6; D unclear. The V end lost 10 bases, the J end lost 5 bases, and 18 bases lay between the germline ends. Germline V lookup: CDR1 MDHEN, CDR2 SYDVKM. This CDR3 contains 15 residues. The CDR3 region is CATVRITANNSPLHF. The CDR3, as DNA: TGTGCCACTGTCCGGATTACGGCGAATAATTCACCCCTCCACTTT.

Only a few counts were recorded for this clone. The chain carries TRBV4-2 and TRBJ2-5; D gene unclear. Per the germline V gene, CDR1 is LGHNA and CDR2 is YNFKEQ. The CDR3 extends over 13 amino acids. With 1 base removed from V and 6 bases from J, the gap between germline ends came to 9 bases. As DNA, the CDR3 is TGTGCCAGCAGCCAAGGCGTTTTTCAGACCCAGTACTTC. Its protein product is CASSQGVFQTQYF.

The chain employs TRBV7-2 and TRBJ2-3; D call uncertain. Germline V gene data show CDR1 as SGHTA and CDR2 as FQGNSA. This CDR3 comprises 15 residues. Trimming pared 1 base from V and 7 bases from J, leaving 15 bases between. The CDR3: CASSLGLTPPNTQYF. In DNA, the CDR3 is TGTGCCAGCAGCTTAGGATTAACTCCCCCCAATACGCAGTATTTT.

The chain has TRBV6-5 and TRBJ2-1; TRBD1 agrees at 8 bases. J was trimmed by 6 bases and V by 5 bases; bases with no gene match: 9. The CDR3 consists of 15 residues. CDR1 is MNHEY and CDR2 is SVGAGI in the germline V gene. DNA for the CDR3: TGTGCCAGCAGTAACCCACGGACAGGGAGCAATGAGCAGTTCTTC. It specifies CASSNPRTGSNEQFF.

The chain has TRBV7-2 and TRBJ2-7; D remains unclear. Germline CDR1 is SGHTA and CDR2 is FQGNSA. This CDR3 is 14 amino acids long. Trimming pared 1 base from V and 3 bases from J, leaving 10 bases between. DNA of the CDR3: TGTGCCAGCAGCTTAGGCCCTCAGGACTACGAGCAGTACTTC. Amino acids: CASSLGPQDYEQYF.

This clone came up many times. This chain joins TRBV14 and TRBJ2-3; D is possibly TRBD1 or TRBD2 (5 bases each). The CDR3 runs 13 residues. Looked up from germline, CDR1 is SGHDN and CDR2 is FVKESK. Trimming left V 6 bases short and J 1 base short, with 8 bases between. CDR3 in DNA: TGTGCCAGCAGATGGGGACGCACAGATACGCAGTATTTT. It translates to CASRWGRTDTQYF.

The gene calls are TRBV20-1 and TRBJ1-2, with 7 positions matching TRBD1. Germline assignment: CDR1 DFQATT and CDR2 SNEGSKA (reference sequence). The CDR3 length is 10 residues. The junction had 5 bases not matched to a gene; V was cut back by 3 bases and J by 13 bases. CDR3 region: CSASDRESTF. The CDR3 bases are TGCAGTGCTAGCGACAGGGAATCCACCTTC.

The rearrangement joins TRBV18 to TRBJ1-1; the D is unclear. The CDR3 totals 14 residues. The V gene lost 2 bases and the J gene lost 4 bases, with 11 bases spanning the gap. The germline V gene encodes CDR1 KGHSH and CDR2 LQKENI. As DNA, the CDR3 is TGTGCCAGCTCACCAGGGTTGGGAGCCACTGAAGCTTTCTTT. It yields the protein CASSPGLGATEAFF. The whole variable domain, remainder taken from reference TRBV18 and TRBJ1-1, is NAGVMQNPRHLVRRRGQEARLRCSPMKGHSHVYWYRQLPEEGLKFMVYLQKENIIDESGMPKERFSAEFPKEGPSILRIQQVVRGDSAAYFCASSPGLGATEAFFGQGTRLTVV.

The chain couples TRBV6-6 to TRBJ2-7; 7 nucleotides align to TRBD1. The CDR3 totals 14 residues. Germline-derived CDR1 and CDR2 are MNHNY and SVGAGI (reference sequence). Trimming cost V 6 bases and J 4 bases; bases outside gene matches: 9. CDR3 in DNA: TGTGCCAGCAGCCGGGACAGTGCCTCTTACGAGCAGTACTTC. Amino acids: CASSRDSASYEQYF.

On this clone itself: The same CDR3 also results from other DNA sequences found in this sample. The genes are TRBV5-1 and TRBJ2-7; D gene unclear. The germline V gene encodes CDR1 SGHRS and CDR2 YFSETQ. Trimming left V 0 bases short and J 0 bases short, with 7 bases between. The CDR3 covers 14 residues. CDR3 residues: CASSLDPGSYEQYV. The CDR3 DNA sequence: TGCGCCAGCAGCTTGGATCCAGGCTCCTACGAGCAGTACGTC.

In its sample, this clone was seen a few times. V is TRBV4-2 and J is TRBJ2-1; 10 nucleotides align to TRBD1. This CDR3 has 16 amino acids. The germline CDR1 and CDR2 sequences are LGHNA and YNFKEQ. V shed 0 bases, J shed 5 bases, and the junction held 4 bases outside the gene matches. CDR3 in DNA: TGTGCCAGCAGCCAAGACCCCGGGACAGGGGACAATGAGCAGTTCTTC. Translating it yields CASSQDPGTGDNEQFF.

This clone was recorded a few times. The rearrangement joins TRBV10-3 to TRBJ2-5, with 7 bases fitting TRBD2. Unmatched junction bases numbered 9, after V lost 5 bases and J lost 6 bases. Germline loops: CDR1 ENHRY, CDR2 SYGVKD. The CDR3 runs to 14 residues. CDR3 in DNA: TGTGCCATCAGTTTAGGACTAGAAGTGAAGACCCAGTACTTC. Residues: CAISLGLEVKTQYF.

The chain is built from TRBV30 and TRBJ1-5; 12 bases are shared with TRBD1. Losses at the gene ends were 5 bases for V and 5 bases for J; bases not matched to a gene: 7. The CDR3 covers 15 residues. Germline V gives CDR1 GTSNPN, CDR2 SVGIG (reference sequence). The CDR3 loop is CAWAPGTGGDQPQHF. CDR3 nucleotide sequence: TGTGCCTGGGCTCCCGGGACAGGGGGCGATCAGCCCCAGCATTTT.

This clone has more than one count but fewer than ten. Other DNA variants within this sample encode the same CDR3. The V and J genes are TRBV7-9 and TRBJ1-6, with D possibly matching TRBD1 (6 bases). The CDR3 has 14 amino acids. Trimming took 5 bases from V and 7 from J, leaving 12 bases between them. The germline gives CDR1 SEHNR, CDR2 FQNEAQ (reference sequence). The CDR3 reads CASSLRQGNSPLHF. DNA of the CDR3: TGTGCCAGCAGCCTTAGGCAGGGGAATTCACCCCTCCACTTT.

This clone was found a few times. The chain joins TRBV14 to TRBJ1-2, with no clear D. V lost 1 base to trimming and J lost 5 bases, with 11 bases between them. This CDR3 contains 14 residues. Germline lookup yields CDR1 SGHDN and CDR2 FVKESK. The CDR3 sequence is CASSQVTGSYGYTF. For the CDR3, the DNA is TGTGCCAGCAGCCAAGTCACGGGGAGTTATGGCTACACCTTC.

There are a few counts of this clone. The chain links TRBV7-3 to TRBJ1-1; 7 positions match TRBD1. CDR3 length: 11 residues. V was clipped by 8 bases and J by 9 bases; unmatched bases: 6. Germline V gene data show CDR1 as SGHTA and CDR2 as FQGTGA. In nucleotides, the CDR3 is TGTGCCAGCGGGGACAGCCAGAAAGCTTTCTTT. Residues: CASGDSQKAFF.

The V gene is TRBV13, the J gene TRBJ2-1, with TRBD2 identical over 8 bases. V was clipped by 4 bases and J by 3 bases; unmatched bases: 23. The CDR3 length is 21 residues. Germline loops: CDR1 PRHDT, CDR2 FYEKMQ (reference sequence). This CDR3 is CASSSPLNYIIAGTDYNEQFF. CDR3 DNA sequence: TGTGCCAGCAGCTCCCCGCTGAATTATATCATAGCGGGGACTGACTACAATGAGCAGTTCTTC. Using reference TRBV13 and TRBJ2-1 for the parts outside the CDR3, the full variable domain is AAGVIQSPRHLIKEKRETATLKCYPIPRHDTVYWYQQGPGQDPQFLISFYEKMQSDKGSIPDRFSAQQFSDYHSELNMSSLELGDSALYFCASSSPLNYIIAGTDYNEQFFGPGTRLTVL.